This TCR beta chain came from a study of Tregs in tolerant kidney transplant recipients. Libraries were prepared by immunoSEQ multiplex PCR; TCRdb keeps only in-frame clonotypes and omits some of them. Of fewer than 20,000 clones listed, roughly 82% are singletons. This clone was seen more than once but under ten times. Its target is not known. Germline CDR1 and CDR2: MNHNS and SASEGT. Trimming removed 3 bases from V and 4 bases from J, with 7 bases in between. This CDR3 has 13 amino acids. Study-wide results and limits: Expanding Tregs on activated donor B cells appeared to best identify donor-specific TCRbeta clones.

The origin of this receptor is a human donor in good health. Input material: Tregs from blood. The chain couples TRBV6-1 to TRBJ1-5, with unresolved D. The CDR3: CASSETQNQPQHF. As DNA, the CDR3 is TGTGCCAGCAGTGAGACCCAAAATCAGCCCCAGCATTTT.